This T cell receptor (beta chain) was retrieved from a study of cytomegalovirus exposure and HLA in healthy donors. Trimming at V came to 6 bases and at J to 6 bases, leaving 11 bases not matched to a gene. CDR1 SGHDT and CDR2 YYEEEE come from the germline V gene. CDR3 length: 15 amino acids. Concerning this clone itself: The antigen remains undetermined.

Amplification used 60 Vbeta primers and 13 Jbeta primers. This table comes from immunoSEQ multiplex PCR, and its TCRdb copy is limited to in-frame clones, with some not included. The sample shows 310,000 or so clones, 85% to 90% of them seen only once. Despite likely unrecorded immune exposures, the donors were nominally healthy at the time of sampling. Overall study findings and caveats: Cytomegalovirus status was reportedly diagnosed by the classifier with high specificity and sensitivity. In an earlier analysis, about 87% or about 30%: the productive usage of most TCR beta V segments. Across all donors, roughly uniform sequencing depth was an assumption of the presence/absence analyses.

The clonotype was recovered from a woman aged 18-35 years in good health and CMV-seronegative. The chain couples TRBV5-6 to TRBJ2-3; 9 positions agree with TRBD2. The source material was PBMCs. The CDR3 region has the DNA TGTGCCAGCACTAGACTAGCGGCGATCAAGGATACGCAGTATTTT. As protein: CASTRLAAIKDTQYF.